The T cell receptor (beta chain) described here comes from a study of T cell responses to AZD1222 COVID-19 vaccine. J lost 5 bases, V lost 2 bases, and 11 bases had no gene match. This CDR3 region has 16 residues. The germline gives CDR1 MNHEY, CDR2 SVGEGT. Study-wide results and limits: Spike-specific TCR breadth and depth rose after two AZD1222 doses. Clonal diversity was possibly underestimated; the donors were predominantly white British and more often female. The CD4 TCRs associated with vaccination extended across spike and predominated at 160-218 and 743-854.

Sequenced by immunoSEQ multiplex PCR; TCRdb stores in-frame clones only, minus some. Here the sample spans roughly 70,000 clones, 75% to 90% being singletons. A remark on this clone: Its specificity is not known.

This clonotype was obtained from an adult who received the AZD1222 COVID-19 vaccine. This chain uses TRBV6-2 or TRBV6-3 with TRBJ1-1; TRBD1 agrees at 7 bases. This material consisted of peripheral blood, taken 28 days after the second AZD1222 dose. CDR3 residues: CASSYPTDRVWTEAFF. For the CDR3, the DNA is TGTGCCAGCAGTTACCCTACTGACAGGGTCTGGACTGAAGCTTTCTTT.